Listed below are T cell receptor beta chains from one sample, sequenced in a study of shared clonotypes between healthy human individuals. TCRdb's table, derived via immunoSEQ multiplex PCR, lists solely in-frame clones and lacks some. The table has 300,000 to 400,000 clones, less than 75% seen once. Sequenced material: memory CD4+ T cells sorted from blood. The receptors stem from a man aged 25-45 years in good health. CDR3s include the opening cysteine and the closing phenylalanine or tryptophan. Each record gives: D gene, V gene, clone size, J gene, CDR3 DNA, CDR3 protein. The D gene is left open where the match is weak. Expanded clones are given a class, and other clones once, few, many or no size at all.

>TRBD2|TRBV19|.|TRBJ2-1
TGTGCCAGTCATCCAGGACCCTTCGGGACTAGCAAGAACAATGAGCAGTTCTTC
CASHPGPFGTSKNNEQFF
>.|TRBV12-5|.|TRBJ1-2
TGTGCTAGTGGTTTGACGGGGGGCGCGGGCTACACCTTC
CASGLTGGAGYTF
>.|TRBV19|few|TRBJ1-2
TGTGCCAGTACCCCAACGACAGCCCTCTATGGCTACACCTTC
CASTPTTALYGYTF
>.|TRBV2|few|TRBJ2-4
TGTGCCAGCAGTTCAGGGCAAGCCAAAAACATTCAGTACTTC
CASSSGQAKNIQYF
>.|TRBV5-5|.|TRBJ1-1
TGTGCCAGCAGCTTGGTGGCAGTCGGCGGCACTGAAGCTTTCTTT
CASSLVAVGGTEAFF
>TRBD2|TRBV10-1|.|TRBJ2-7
TGCGCCAGCAGTGAAAATAGCGGGAGCTCCGAGCAGTACTTC
CASSENSGSSEQYF
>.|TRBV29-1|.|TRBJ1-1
TGCAGCGTTGAAGTTTCCCAGGGGAGTTTAGCTTTCTTT
CSVEVSQGSLAFF
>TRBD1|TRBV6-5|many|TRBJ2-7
TGTGCCAGCAGTTACTCGACTGCAGGGGGCTACGAGCAGTACTTC
CASSYSTAGGYEQYF
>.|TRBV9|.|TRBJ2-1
TGTGCCAGCAGCGTTAGCGACTACAATGAGCAGTTCTTC
CASSVSDYNEQFF
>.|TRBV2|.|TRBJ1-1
TGTGCCAGCGGGGGCCCGAGTGGAGGCTTCAACACTGAAGCTTTCTTT
CASGGPSGGFNTEAFF
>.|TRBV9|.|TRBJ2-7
TGTGCCAGCAGCGTAGAGGCTAGCGCACCCTACGAGCAGTACTTC
CASSVEASAPYEQYF
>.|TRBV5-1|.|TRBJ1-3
TGCGCCAGCAGCTTGGGCGTTGGGCGAGGAAACACCATATATTTT
CASSLGVGRGNTIYF
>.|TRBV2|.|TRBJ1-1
TGTGCCAGCAGTGAAAGGGCAGGGGTTACTGACACTGAAGCTTTCTTT
CASSERAGVTDTEAFF
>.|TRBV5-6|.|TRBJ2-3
TGTGCCAGCAGCTTGACGAGGTGGCGGGACACAGATACGCAGTATTTT
CASSLTRWRDTDTQYF
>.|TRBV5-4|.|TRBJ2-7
TGTGCCAGCAGCTATGGTCCTACAGGGAGGTCCTACGAGCAGTACTTC
CASSYGPTGRSYEQYF
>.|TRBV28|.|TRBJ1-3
TGTGCCAGCAACGCCCAGTCAGCCGGAAACACCATATATTTT
CASNAQSAGNTIYF
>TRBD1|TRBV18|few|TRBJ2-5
TGTGCCAGCTCACCAAGACAGGGGGAGACCCAGTACTTC
CASSPRQGETQYF
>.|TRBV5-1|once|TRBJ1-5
TGCGCCAGCAGTACCAGTCCCGATCAGCCCCAGCATTTT
CASSTSPDQPQHF
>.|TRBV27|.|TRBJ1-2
TGTGCCAGCAGTACCGCCCTGAGGGATGGCTACACCTTC
CASSTALRDGYTF
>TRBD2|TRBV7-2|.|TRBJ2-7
TGTGCCAGCAGCTTAAGTCCGGCTGCCGGGACTAGCGGGCGCGAGCAGTACTTC
CASSLSPAAGTSGREQYF
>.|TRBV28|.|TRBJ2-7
TGTGCCAGCAGTCTCAAACGCTACGAGCAGTACTTC
CASSLKRYEQYF
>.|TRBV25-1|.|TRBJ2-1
TGTGCCAGCAGTGACCCAGGGAATTTCGACAATGAGCAGTTCTTC
CASSDPGNFDNEQFF
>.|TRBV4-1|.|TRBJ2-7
TGCGCCAGCAGCCCCGGAAAAGGGGCTGGGCAGTACTTC
CASSPGKGAGQYF
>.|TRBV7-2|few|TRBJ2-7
TGTGCCAGCAGCGTCCGGGACCTCAACTCCTACGAGCAGTACTTC
CASSVRDLNSYEQYF
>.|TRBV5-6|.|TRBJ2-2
TGTGCCAGCAGCCGGGTTGGTAGGGACACCGGGGAGCTGTTTTTT
CASSRVGRDTGELFF
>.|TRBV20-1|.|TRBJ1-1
TGCAGTGCTAGAGCCCACAGTGGGGCTTTCTTT
CSARAHSGAFF
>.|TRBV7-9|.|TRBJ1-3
TGTGCCAGCAACCCAGGTGCTAACACCATATATTTT
CASNPGANTIYF
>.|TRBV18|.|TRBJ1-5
TGTGCCAGCTCCCACGAACGTCGACCCCGGCCCCAGCATTTT
CASSHERRPRPQHF
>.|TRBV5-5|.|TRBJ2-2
TGTGCCAGCAGCTTGGGCGGGATTGTTGCCGGGGAGCTGTTTTTT
CASSLGGIVAGELFF
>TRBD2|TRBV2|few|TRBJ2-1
TGTGCCAGCAGCAGGACTAGCGGGTGTGGTGAGCAGTTCTTC
CASSRTSGCGEQFF
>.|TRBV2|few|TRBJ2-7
TGTGCCAGCAGTGACGCTCGGGAGACCTACGAGCAGTACTTC
CASSDARETYEQYF
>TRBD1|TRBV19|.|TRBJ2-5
TGTGCCAGTAGCAAGACAGACAGGGGGCTTATTGGAGCGGGAGTGGTCGGCGAGACCCAGTACTTC
CASSKTDRGLIGAGVVGETQYF
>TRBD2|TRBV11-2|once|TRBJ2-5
TGTGCCAGCAGCCCGGGACTAACGGAGACCCAGTACTTC
CASSPGLTETQYF
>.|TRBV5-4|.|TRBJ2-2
TGTGCCAGCAGCTTGGTCCCTGGGGGAGGCACCGGGGAGCTGTTTTTT
CASSLVPGGGTGELFF
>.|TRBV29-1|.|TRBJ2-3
TGCAGCGTTGAAGCGGGGGCGAGCGCAGATACGCAGTATTTT
CSVEAGASADTQYF
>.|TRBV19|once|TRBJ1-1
TGTGCCACCACCCTTGGGTCCAACACTGAAGCTTTCTTT
CATTLGSNTEAFF
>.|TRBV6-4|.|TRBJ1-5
TGTGCCAGCAGTGGGGCAGGGAAAAATAGCAATCAGCCCCAGCATTTT
CASSGAGKNSNQPQHF
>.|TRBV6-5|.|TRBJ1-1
TGTGCCAGCAGTTACTCAATGGCGGGAAGAACTGAAGCTTTCTTT
CASSYSMAGRTEAFF
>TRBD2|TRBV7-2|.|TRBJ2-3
TGTGCCAGCAGCTCCGGGACTAGCGGGAGGCGGGATACGCAGTATTTT
CASSSGTSGRRDTQYF
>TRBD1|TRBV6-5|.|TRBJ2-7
TGTGCCAGCAGCAGAACCAGGGGGCTATACGAGCAGTACTTC
CASSRTRGLYEQYF
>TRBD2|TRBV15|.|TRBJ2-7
TGTGCCACCCGATCTGGGGAGGGCCGATCCTACGAGCAGTACTTC
CATRSGEGRSYEQYF
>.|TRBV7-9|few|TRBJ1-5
TGTGCCAGCAGCTTAGCGCCCGGGGGGTTGGGCGGTCAGCCCCAGCATTTT
CASSLAPGGLGGQPQHF
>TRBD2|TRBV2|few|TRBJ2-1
TGTGCCAGCAGTGGAACGGGGCTAGCGGGAGGGGGCGGTGAGCAGTTCTTC
CASSGTGLAGGGGEQFF
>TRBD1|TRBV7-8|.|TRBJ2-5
TGTGCCAGCAGCTTAGAACCTGCAGGGGGCATCTCGGAGACCCAGTACTTC
CASSLEPAGGISETQYF
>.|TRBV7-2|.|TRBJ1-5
TGTGCCAGCAGCTACAGGGCCGGGGGGCAGCCCCAGCATTTT
CASSYRAGGQPQHF
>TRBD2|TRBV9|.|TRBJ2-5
TGTGCCAGCTCCGTGGGCGGGAGGGGAGGAGAGACCCAGTACTTC
CASSVGGRGGETQYF
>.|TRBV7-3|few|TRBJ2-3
TGTGCCAGCAGTTTTAATACAGATACGCAGTATTTT
CASSFNTDTQYF
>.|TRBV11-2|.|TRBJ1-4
TGTGCCAGCAGCTTAAGGATTAATGAAAAACTGTTTTTT
CASSLRINEKLFF
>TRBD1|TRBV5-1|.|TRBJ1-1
TGCGCCAGCAGCTCGGGACGACAGGGGGGCACTGAAGCTTTCTTT
CASSSGRQGGTEAFF
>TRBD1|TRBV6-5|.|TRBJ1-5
TGTGCCAGCAGTTACAACAGGGGATACCAGCCCCAGCATTTT
CASSYNRGYQPQHF
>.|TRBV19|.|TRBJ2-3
TGTGCCAGTAGGGGAGCTAGCACAGATACGCAGTATTTT
CASRGASTDTQYF